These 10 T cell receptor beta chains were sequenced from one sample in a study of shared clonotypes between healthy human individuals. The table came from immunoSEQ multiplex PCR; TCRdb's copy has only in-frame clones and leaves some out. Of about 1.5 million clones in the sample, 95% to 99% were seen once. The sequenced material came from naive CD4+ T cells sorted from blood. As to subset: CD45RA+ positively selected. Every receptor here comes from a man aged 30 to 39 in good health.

The CDR3 nucleotides are TGCAGCGTTTTGGGAGGGCCTTCTAGCACAGATACGCAGTATTTT. Protein sequence: CSVLGGPSSTDTQYF. V and J are TRBV29-1 and TRBJ2-3; 7 positions match TRBD2. Trimming at V came to 5 bases and at J to 0 bases, leaving 8 bases not matched to a gene. Germline CDR1 is SQVTM and CDR2 is ANQGSEA. The CDR3 consists of 15 residues.

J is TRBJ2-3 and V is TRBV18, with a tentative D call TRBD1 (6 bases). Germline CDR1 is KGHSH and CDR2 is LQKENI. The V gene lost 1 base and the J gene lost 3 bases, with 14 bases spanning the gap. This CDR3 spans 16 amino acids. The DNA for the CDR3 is TGTGCCAGCTCACCACAGTCAGGGGTTGGTACAGATACGCAGTATTTT. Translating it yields CASSPQSGVGTDTQYF. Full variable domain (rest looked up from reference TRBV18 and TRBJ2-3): NAGVMQNPRHLVRRRGQEARLRCSPMKGHSHVYWYRQLPEEGLKFMVYLQKENIIDESGMPKERFSAEFPKEGPSILRIQQVVRGDSAAYFCASSPQSGVGTDTQYFGPGTRLTVL.

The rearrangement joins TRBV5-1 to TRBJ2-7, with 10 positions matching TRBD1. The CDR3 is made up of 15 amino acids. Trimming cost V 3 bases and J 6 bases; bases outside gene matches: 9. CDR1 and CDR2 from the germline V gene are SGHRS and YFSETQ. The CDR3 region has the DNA TGCGCCAGCAGCTCAACCGGGACAGGGGTTCCCGAGCAGTACTTC. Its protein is CASSSTGTGVPEQYF.

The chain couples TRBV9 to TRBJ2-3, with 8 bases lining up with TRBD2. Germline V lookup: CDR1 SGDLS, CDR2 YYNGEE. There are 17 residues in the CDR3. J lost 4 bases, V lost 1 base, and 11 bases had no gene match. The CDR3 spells CASSVPKPGLDADTQYF. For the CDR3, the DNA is TGTGCCAGCAGCGTACCTAAACCGGGACTAGATGCAGATACGCAGTATTTT. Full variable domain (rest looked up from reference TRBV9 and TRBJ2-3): DSGVTQTPKHLITATGQRVTLRCSPRSGDLSVYWYQQSLDQGLQFLIQYYNGEERAKGNILERFSAQQFPDLHSELNLSSLELGDSALYFCASSVPKPGLDADTQYFGPGTRLTVL.

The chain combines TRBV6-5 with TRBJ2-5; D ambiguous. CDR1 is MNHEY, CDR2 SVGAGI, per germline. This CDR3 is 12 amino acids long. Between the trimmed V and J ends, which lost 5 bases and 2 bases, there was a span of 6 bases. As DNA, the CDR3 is TGTGCCAGCAGTGGTACTCAAGAGACCCAGTACTTC. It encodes CASSGTQETQYF.

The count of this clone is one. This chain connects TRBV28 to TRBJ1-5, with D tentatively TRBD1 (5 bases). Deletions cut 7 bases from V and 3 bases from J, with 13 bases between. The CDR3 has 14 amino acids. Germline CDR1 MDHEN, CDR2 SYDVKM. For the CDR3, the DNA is TGTGCCAGCACCGAGATGGGGCCCAATCAGCCCCAGCATTTT. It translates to CASTEMGPNQPQHF. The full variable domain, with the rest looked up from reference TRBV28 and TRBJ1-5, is DVKVTQSSRYLVKRTGEKVFLECVQDMDHENMFWYRQDPGLGLRLIYFSYDVKMKEKGDIPEGYSVSREKKERFSLILESASTNQTSMYLCASTEMGPNQPQHFGDGTRLSIL.

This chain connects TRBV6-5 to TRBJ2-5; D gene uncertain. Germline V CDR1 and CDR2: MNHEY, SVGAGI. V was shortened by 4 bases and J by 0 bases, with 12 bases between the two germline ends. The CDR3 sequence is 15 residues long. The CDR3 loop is CASSSGRSHQETQYF. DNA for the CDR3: TGTGCCAGCAGTTCGGGCAGAAGTCACCAAGAGACCCAGTACTTC.

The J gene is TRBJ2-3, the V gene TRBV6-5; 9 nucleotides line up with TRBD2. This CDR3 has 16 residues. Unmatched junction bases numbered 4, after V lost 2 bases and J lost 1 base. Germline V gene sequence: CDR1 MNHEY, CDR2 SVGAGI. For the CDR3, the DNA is TGTGCCAGCAGTTACCTGGCGGGAGGGGGCACAGATACGCAGTATTTT. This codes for CASSYLAGGGTDTQYF.

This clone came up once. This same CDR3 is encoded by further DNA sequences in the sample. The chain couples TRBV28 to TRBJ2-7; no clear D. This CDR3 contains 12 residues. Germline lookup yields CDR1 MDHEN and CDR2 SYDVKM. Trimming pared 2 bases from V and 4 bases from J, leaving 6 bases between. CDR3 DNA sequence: TGTGCCAGCAGTTTACCCTTGTACGAGCAGTACTTC. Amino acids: CASSLPLYEQYF.

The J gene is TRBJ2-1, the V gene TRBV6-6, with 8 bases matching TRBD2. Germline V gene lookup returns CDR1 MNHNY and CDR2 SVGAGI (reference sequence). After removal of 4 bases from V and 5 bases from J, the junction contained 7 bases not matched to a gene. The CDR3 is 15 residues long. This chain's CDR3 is CASSSHSGMHNEQFF. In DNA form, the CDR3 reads TGTGCCAGCAGTTCCCATAGCGGGATGCACAATGAGCAGTTCTTC.